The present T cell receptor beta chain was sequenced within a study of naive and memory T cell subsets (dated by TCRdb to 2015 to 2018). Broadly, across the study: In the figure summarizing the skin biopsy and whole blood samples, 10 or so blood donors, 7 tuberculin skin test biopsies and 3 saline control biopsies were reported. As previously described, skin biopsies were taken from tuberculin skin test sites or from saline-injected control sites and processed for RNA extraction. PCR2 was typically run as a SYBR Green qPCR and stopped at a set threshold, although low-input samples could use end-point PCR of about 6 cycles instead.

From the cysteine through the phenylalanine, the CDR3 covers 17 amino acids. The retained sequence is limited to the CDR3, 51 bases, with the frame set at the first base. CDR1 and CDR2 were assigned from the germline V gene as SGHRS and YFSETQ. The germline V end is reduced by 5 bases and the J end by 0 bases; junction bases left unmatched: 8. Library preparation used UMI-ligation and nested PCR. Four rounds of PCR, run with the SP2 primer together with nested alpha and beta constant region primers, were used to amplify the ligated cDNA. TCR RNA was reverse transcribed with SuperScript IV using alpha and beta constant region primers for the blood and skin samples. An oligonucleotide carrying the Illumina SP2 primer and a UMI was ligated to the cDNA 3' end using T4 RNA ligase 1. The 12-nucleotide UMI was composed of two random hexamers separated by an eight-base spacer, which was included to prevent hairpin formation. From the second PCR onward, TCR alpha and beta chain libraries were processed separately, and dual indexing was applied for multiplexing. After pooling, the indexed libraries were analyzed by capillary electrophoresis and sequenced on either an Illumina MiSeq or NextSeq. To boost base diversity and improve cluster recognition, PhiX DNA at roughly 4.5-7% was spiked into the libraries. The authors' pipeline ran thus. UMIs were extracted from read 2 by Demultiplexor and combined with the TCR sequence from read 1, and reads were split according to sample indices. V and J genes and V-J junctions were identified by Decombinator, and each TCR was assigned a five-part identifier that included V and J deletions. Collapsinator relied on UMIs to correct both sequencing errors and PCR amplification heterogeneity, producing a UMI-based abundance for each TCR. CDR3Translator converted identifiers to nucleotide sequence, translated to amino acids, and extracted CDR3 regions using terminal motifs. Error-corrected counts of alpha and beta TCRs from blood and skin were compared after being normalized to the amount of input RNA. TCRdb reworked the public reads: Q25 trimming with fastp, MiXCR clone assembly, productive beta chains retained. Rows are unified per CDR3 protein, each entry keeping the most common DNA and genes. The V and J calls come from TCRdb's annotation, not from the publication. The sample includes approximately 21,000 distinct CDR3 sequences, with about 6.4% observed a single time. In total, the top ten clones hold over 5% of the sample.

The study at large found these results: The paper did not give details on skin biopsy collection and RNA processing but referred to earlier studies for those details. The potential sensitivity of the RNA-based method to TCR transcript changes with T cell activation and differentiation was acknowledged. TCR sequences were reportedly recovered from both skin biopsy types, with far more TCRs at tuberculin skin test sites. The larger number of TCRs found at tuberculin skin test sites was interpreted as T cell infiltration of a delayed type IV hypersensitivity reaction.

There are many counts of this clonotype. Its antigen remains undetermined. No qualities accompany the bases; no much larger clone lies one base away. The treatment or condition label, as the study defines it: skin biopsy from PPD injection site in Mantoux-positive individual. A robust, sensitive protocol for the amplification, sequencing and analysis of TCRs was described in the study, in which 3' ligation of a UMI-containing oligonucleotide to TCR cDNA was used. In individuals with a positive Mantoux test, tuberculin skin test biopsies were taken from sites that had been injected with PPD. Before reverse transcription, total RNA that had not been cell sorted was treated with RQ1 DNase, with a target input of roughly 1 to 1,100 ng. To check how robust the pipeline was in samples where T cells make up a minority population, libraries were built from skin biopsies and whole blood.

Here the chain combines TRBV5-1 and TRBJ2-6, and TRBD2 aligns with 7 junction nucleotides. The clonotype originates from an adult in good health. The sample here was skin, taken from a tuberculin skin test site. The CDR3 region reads CASSRDYSGSGANVLTF. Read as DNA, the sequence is TGCGCCAGCAGTAGGGACTACTCTGGCTCTGGGGCCAACGTCCTGACTTTC.